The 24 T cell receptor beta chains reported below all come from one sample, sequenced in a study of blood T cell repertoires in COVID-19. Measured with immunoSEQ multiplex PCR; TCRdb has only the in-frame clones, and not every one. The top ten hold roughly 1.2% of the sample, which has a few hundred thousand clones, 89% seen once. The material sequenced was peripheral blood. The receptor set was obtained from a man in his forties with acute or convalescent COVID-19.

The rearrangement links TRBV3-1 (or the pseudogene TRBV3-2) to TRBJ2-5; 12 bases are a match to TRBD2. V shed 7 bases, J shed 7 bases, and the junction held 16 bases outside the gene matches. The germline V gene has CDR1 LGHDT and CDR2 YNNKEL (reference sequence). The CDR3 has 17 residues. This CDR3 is CASIRKYGLAGPGTQYF. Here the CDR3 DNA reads TGTGCCAGCATCCGAAAATACGGACTAGCGGGACCTGGGACCCAGTACTTC.

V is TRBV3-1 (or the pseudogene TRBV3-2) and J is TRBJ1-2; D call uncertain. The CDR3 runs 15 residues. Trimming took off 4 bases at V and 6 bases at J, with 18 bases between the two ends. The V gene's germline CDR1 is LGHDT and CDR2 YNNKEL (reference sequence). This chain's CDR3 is CASSPTYAARNGYTF. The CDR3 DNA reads TGTGCCAGCAGCCCCACGTACGCGGCGCGCAATGGCTACACCTTC.

The CDR3 nucleotides read TGTGCCAGTAGTCCCCCGGACAGCTCCTACAATGAGCAGTTCTTC. Its protein product is CASSPPDSSYNEQFF. The V and J genes are TRBV19 and TRBJ2-1; perhaps TRBD1 as D (6 bases). Trimming cost V 5 bases and J 0 bases, with 11 bases left between them. The V gene's germline CDR1 is LNHDA and CDR2 SQIVND (reference sequence). The CDR3 loop spans 15 amino acids. Filled out from reference TRBV19 and TRBJ2-1, the complete variable domain reads DGGITQSPKYLFRKEGQNVTLSCEQNLNHDAMYWYRQDPGQGLRLIYYSQIVNDFQKGDIAEGYSVSREKKESFPLTVTSAQKNPTAFYLCASSPPDSSYNEQFFGPGTRLTVL.

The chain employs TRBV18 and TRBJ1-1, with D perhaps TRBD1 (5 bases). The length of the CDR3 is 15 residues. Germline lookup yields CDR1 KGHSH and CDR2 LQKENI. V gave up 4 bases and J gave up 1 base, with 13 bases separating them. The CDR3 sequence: CASSLTGQPNTEAFF. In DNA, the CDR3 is TGTGCCAGCTCACTAACAGGACAACCGAACACTGAAGCTTTCTTT.

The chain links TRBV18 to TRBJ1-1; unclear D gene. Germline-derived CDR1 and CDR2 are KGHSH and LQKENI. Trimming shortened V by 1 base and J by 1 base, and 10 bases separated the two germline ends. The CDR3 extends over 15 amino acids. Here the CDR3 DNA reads TGTGCCAGCTCACCACTTGAGGGAACGAACACTGAAGCTTTCTTT. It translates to CASSPLEGTNTEAFF.

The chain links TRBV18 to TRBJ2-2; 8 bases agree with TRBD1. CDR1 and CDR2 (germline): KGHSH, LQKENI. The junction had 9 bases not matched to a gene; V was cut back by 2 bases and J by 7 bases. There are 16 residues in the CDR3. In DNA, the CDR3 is TGTGCCAGCTCACCAAATACAGGGGGAGCCAGCGGGGAGCTGTTTTTT. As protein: CASSPNTGGASGELFF.

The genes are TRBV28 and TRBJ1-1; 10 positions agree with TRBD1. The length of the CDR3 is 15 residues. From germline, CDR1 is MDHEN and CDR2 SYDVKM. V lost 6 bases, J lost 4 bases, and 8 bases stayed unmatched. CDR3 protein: CASRDGGTGATEAFF. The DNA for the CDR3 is TGTGCCAGCAGAGACGGCGGGACAGGGGCCACTGAAGCTTTCTTT.

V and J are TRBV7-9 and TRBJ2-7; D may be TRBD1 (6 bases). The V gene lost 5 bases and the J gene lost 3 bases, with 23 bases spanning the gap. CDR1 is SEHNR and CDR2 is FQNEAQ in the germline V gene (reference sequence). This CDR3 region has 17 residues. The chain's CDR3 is CASSPPTGHSRVYEQYF. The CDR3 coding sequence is TGTGCCAGCAGCCCCCCGACGGGACACTCGCGGGTCTACGAGCAGTACTTC. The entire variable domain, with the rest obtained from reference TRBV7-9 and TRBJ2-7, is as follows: DTGVSQNPRHKITKRGQNVTFRCDPISEHNRLYWYRQTLGQGPEFLTYFQNEAQLEKSRLLSDRFSAERPKGSFSTLEIQRTEQGDSAMYLCASSPPTGHSRVYEQYFGPGTRLTVT.

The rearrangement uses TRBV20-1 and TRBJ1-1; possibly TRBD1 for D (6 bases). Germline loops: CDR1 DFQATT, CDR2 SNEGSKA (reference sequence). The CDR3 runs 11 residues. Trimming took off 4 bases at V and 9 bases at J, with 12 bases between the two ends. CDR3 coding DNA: TGCAGTGCTATGGACAGAGATAAAGCTTTCTTT. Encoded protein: CSAMDRDKAFF.

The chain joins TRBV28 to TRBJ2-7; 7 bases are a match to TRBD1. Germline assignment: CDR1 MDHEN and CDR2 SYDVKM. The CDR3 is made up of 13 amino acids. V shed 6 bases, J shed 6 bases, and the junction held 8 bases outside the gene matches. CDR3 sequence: CASRNPTGLEQYF. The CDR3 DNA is TGTGCCAGCAGGAACCCGACAGGGCTCGAGCAGTACTTC. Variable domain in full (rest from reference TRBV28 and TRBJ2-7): DVKVTQSSRYLVKRTGEKVFLECVQDMDHENMFWYRQDPGLGLRLIYFSYDVKMKEKGDIPEGYSVSREKKERFSLILESASTNQTSMYLCASRNPTGLEQYFGPGTRLTVT.

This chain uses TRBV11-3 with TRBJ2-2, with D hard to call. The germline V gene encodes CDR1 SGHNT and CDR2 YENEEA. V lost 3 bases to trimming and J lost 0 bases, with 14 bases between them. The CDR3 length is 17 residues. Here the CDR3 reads CASSFFDSLTNTGELFF. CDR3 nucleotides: TGTGCCAGCAGCTTTTTCGACTCCCTGACGAACACCGGGGAGCTGTTTTTT.

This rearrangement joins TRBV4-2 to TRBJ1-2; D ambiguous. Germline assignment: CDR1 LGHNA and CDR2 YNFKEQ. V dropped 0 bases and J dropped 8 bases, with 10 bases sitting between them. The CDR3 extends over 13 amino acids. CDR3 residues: CASSQEFQYGYTF. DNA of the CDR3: TGTGCCAGCAGCCAAGAGTTCCAGTACGGCTACACCTTC.

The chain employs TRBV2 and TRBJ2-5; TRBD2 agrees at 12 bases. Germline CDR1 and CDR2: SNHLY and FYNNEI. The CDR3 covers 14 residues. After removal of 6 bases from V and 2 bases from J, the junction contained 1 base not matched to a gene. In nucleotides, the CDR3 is TGTGCCAGCAGCGGACTAGCGGGACAAGAGACCCAGTACTTC. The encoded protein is CASSGLAGQETQYF.

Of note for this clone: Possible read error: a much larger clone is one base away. This CDR3 is CASTGQGANTEAFF. The CDR3 DNA is TGTGCCAGCACGGGACAGGGGGCGAACACTGAAGCTTTCTTT. This chain uses TRBV27 with TRBJ1-1, with 12 bases fitting TRBD1. Germline V gives CDR1 MNHEY, CDR2 SMNVEV (reference sequence). The J segment lost 1 base and the V segment lost 7 bases, leaving 1 base of the junction unmatched. The CDR3 consists of 14 residues.

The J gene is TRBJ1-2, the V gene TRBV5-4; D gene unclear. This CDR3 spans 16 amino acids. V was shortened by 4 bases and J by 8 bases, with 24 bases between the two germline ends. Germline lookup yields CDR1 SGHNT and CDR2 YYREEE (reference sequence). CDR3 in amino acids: CASSGRDPGFVGGYTF. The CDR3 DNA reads TGTGCCAGCAGCGGCCGGGATCCAGGCTTTGTGGGGGGCTACACCTTC.

CDR3 amino acids: CASSSRQGAWDEQYF. In nucleotides, the CDR3 is TGCGCCAGCAGCTCGCGACAGGGGGCCTGGGACGAGCAGTACTTC. The chain employs TRBV4-1 and TRBJ2-7, with TRBD1 identical over 10 bases. Germline CDR1 is MGHRA and CDR2 is YSYEKL. V dropped 5 bases and J dropped 5; count of bases not matched to a gene: 9. The CDR3 has 15 amino acids.

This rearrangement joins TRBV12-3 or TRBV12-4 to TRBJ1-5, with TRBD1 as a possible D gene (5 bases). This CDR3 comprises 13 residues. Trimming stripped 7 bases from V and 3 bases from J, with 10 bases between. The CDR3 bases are TGTGCCAGCACACAGGCCCTCAATCAGCCCCAGCATTTT. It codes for CASTQALNQPQHF.

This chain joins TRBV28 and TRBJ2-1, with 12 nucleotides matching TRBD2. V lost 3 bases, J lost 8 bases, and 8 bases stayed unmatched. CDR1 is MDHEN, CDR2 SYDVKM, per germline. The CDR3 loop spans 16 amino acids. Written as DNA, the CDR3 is TGTGCCAGCAGTTTGGGAGGACTAGCGGGGTGGGATGAGCAGTTCTTC. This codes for CASSLGGLAGWDEQFF.

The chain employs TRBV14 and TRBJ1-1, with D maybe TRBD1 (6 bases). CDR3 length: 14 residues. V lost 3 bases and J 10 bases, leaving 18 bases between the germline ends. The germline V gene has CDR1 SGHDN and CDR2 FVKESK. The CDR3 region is CASSQAQGFDVAFF. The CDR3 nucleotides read TGTGCCAGCAGCCAGGCACAGGGATTTGATGTAGCTTTCTTT.

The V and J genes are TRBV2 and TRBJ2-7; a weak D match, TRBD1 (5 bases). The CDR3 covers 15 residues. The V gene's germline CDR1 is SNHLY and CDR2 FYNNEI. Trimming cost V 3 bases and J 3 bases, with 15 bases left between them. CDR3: CASSESPGSYYEQYF. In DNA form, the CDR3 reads TGTGCCAGCAGTGAGAGCCCAGGGTCTTACTACGAGCAGTACTTC.

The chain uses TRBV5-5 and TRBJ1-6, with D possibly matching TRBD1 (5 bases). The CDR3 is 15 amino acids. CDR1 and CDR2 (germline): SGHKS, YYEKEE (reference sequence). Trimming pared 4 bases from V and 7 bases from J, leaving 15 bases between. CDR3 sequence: CASSQRRDYNSPLHF. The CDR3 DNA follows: TGTGCCAGCAGCCAGAGACGGGACTACAATTCACCCCTCCACTTT.

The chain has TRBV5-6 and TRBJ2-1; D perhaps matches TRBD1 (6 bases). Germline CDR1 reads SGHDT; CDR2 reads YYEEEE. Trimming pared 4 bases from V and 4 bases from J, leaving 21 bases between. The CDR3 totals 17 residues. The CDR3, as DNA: TGTGCCAGCAGCCAATATATCTCGGGACAAGGGTACAATGAGCAGTTCTTC. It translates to CASSQYISGQGYNEQFF.

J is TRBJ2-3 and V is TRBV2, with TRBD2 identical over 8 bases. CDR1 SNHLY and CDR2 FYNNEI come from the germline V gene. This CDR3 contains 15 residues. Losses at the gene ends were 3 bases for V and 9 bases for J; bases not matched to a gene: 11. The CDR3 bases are TGTGCCAGCAGTGACGCCGAAGCCCAGCGGGGGACGCAGTATTTT. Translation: CASSDAEAQRGTQYF.

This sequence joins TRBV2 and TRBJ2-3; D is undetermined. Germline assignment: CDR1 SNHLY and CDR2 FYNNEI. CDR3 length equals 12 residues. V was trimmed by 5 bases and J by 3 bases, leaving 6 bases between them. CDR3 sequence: CASSLQTDTQYF. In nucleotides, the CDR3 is TGTGCCAGCAGTCTACAGACAGATACGCAGTATTTT.